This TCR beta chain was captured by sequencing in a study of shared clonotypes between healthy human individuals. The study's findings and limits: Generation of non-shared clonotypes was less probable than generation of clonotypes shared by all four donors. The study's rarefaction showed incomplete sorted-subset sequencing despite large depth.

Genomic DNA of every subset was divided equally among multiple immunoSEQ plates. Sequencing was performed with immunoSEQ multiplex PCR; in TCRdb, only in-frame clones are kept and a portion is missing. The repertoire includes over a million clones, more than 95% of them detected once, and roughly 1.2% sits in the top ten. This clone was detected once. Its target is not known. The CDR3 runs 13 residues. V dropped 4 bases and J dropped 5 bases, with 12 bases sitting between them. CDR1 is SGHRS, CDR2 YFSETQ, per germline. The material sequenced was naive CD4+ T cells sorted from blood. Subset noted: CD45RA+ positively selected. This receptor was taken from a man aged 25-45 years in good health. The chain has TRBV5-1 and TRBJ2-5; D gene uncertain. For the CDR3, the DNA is TGCGCCAGCAGCCCCGGACCTAGGGAGACCCAGTACTTC. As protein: CASSPGPRETQYF.